One and the same sample provided the 7 T cell receptor beta chains below, sequenced in a study of radiotherapy plus CTLA-4 blockade in lung cancer. TCRdb keeps only in-frame clones here, not all; method: immunoSEQ multiplex PCR. The sample shows 45,000 to 55,000 clones, 75% to 90% of them seen only once. The source was peripheral blood, collected from a patient treated with radiotherapy plus ipilimumab. The receptors shown here come from a human donor with non-small cell lung cancer that progressed on radiotherapy plus ipilimumab. Some clones in this sample may be carry-over from other donors' samples.

This chain uses TRBV9 with TRBJ2-3; D is unclear. Germline V gene data show CDR1 as SGDLS and CDR2 as YYNGEE. V shed 2 bases and J shed 2 bases, with 12 bases lying between them. This CDR3 comprises 15 residues. In DNA, the CDR3 is TGTGCCAGCAGCGTCGACTTCCTATACACAGATACGCAGTATTTT. Amino acid sequence: CASSVDFLYTDTQYF.

The chain joins TRBV30 to TRBJ1-1; D call uncertain. Trimming removed 5 bases from V and 4 bases from J, with 14 bases in between. The germline CDR1 and CDR2 sequences are GTSNPN and SVGIG (reference sequence). The CDR3 length is 13 residues. The CDR3 nucleotides are TGTGCCTGGCCCGCCGGGCGGGGCACTGAAGCTTTCTTT. Translation: CAWPAGRGTEAFF.

The rearrangement uses TRBV6-1 and TRBJ2-5, with D perhaps TRBD2 (6 bases). The germline gives CDR1 MNHNS, CDR2 SASEGT. V was pared by 3 bases and J by 11 bases, with 13 bases between. The CDR3 covers 12 residues. The DNA of the CDR3 is TGTGCCAGCAGTGATTGGGGAGGAGAGCAGTACTTC. Encoded protein: CASSDWGGEQYF.

DNA of the CDR3: TGTGCCAGCAGTTACTGGCTAGCGGGGCCCTACGAGCAGTACTTC. Its protein product is CASSYWLAGPYEQYF. The rearrangement links TRBV6-5 to TRBJ2-7; 9 bases agree with TRBD2. Germline V gives CDR1 MNHEY, CDR2 SVGAGI. The ends lost 1 base at V and 2 bases at J; junction bases unmatched: 3. This CDR3 spans 15 amino acids.

V is TRBV5-3 and J is TRBJ2-7, with TRBD2 matching 8 bases. TRBV5-3 belongs to the ORF category, with a function that is uncertain. The CDR3 is made up of 13 amino acids. Trimming took 6 bases from V and 6 from J; bases not matched to a gene: 8. CDR3 loop: CARKGTGGSEQYF. The CDR3, as DNA: TGTGCCAGAAAGGGGACGGGGGGGAGCGAGCAGTACTTC.

The J gene is TRBJ2-1, the V gene TRBV5-1; possibly TRBD2 for D (5 bases). CDR1 and CDR2 from the germline V gene are SGHRS and YFSETQ. Trimming took off 3 bases at V and 10 bases at J, with 14 bases between the two ends. CDR3 size: 13 residues. CDR3 region: CASSWRSALEQFF. The DNA of the CDR3 is TGCGCCAGCAGCTGGAGGTCCGCTCTAGAGCAGTTCTTC.

The chain couples TRBV6-1 to TRBJ1-2; unclear D gene. Germline V gene sequence: CDR1 MNHNS, CDR2 SASEGT. The CDR3 runs 14 residues. V was pared by 3 bases and J by 6 bases, with 14 bases between. CDR3 DNA sequence: TGTGCCAGCAGTGACTCGGGGAGAGCGGATGGCTACACCTTC. Translation: CASSDSGRADGYTF.